This TCR beta chain appears in the sequencing data of a study of blood T cells in healthy people across ages. The CDR3 contains 15 residues. Looked up from germline, CDR1 is SNHLY and CDR2 is FYNNEI. Together with a sample-barcoded 5' primer, a J-beta primer mix was included in a second PCR lasting 7 to 11 cycles. From the 5' RACE reads, TCRdb called clonotypes with MiXCR, one entry per CDR3 protein. Of more than 900,000 distinct CDR3 sequences in the sample, approximately 26% were seen once. These same records also appear under a second study, on T cells of mothers and their children.

Sequenced input: blood. This receptor was taken from a girl aged 2 to 9 in good health. This sequence joins TRBV2 and TRBJ2-7; the match to TRBD2 covers 14 bases. The J call may be faulty, since TRBJ2-1 better matches the DNA end. The CDR3 DNA reads as TGTGCCAGCAGTCGACTAGCGGGAGGGCCCGGCGAGCAGTTCTTC. Protein product: CASSRLAGGPGEQFF.